The clone carrying this TCR beta chain was seen only a few times. After isolation, RNA underwent reverse transcription to generate cDNA as the sequencing template. Assay used: immunoSEQ multiplex PCR; TCRdb lists only in-frame clones, some missing. The profile shows roughly 120,000 clones, 50% to 55% of them singletons. The data were taken from a study of CD8+ T cells in alopecia areata. Trimming left V 7 bases short and J 1 base short, with 16 bases between. This CDR3 is built from 15 residues. This sample's treatment: oral pan-JAK inhibitor, 5-10 mg twice daily. The TCR was taken from a human donor with alopecia areata. This chain connects TRBV23-1 to TRBJ1-1; no clear D gene. TRBV23-1 is an ORF, with its function uncertain. The source was CD4+ T cells sorted from blood, collected at week 4, from a patient treated with tofacitinib. The DNA for the CDR3 is TGCGCCAGCAAATATCCCCCCCTGGAGAACACTGAAGCTTTCTTT. Its protein is CASKYPPLENTEAFF.